This record looks at one T cell receptor (beta chain) sequence and its context. The CDR3 loop spans 16 amino acids. Germline V gives CDR1 MNHNS, CDR2 SASEGT. J lost 5 bases, V lost 7 bases, and 13 bases had no gene match. Amplification yielded TCR beta CDR3 regions, with RNA transcripts as the source. Initially, a first-round RT-PCR of the TCR CDR3 employed the HTBI primer set. TCRdb passed the multiplex PCR reads through MiXCR, listing each CDR3 protein once. This table holds more than 600,000 distinct CDR3 sequences, about a sixth found once. This sample is drawn from a study of T cells in Graves' hyperthyroidism and ophthalmopathy.

J is TRBJ2-1 and V is TRBV6-1, with 8 bases fitting TRBD2. The clonotype comes from a man aged 18 to 30 with Graves' hyperthyroidism. The sample was blood. The CDR3 coding sequence is TGTGCCAGCACCGCACTTAGCGGGAATGCTCACAATGAGCAGTTCTTC. As protein: CASTALSGNAHNEQFF.